This T cell receptor beta chain was sequenced in a study of CD8+CD57+ T cells in acquired aplastic anemia. There are 14 residues in the CDR3. CDR1 and CDR2 from the germline V gene are DFQATT and SNEGSKA (reference sequence). The J segment lost 10 bases and the V segment lost 3 bases, leaving 8 bases of the junction unmatched. This clonotype has more than one count but fewer than ten. Investigators profiled TCR beta VDJ and CDR3 from genomic DNA template. TCRdb independently ran MiXCR on the reads; one entry per CDR3 protein. The repertoire holds hundreds of thousands of distinct CDR3 sequences, with around 72% as singletons.

This rearrangement joins TRBV20-1 to TRBJ1-4; 10 bases line up with TRBD1. The TCR comes from a human donor in good health, serving as a control. Sequencing was carried out using sorted CD4+, CD8+, or CD8+CD57+ T cells (not recorded which) from PBMCs. The DNA of the CDR3 is TGCAGTGCTAGTCCGGGACAGGGGCTAGGAAAACTGTTTTTT. Translating it yields CSASPGQGLGKLFF.